The 30 T cell receptor beta chains presented below share a single source sample, sequenced in a study of regulatory T cells in long-lasting Graves disease (dated by TCRdb to the early 2020s). In light of the paper, this sample's time point label describes: newly diagnosed GD, antithyroid drugs for less than 3 months. For both TCR sequencing and RNA sequencing, RNA was extracted from PBMCs using TRIzol. Library preparation was by multiplex PCR. The run used an Illumina HiSeq 4000. TCR beta libraries were built with iRepertoire HTBI primers and Arm-PCR amplification of CDR3 regions. The public reads were quality trimmed at Q25 with fastp and then assembled into clones with MiXCR by TCRdb, keeping productive beta chains. A single entry per CDR3 protein holds the most common genes and DNA from its merged rows. For this sample there are a few hundred thousand distinct CDR3 sequences; approximately 15% appear just once. 25% to 30% of the sample goes to the ten largest clones.

This sample also appeared in a second study, on T cells in Graves' hyperthyroidism and ophthalmopathy.

Specimen: peripheral blood mononuclear cells (PBMCs), collected at new diagnosis, from a patient treated with antithyroid drugs. Every receptor here comes from a man in his forties with Graves disease. Donor details come from another sample of the same person, matched by shared clones.

This clonotype was recorded many times. Written as DNA, the CDR3 is TGTGCCAGCTCACCCGTTGTCCAAGAGACCCAGTACTTC. It encodes CASSPVVQETQYF. The rearrangement uses TRBV18 and TRBJ2-5; no firm D call. Germline CDR1 reads KGHSH; CDR2 reads LQKENI. CDR3 length equals 13 residues. Trimming took 3 bases from V and 1 from J, leaving 6 bases between them.

V gene TRBV11-3 combines with J gene TRBJ2-1, with a possible D match to TRBD2 (7 bases). The V gene's germline CDR1 is SGHNT and CDR2 YENEEA. Trimming took off 4 bases at V and 7 bases at J, with 17 bases between the two ends. The CDR3 has 15 amino acids. The CDR3 sequence is CASSSLGGARNEQFF. Here the CDR3 DNA reads TGTGCCAGCAGCTCCTTAGGGGGGGCCAGGAATGAGCAGTTCTTC.

The J gene is TRBJ1-5, the V gene TRBV7-9; the D is unclear. Trimming removed 1 base from V and 5 bases from J, with 9 bases in between. The CDR3 extends over 14 amino acids. Germline V lookup: CDR1 SEHNR, CDR2 FQNEAQ (reference sequence). The CDR3 DNA sequence: TGTGCCAGCAGCTTAGGTGGGGTCCATCAGCCCCAGCATTTT. This sequence encodes CASSLGGVHQPQHF.

In its sample, this clonotype was seen many times. The chain is built from TRBV7-9 and TRBJ2-7, with D unresolved. Germline CDR1 reads SEHNR; CDR2 reads FQNEAQ (reference sequence). The CDR3 consists of 15 residues. The germline V and J ends were trimmed by 5 bases and 4 bases, with 18 bases remaining between them. This CDR3 is CASSPNTGLRYEQYF. In DNA form, the CDR3 reads TGTGCCAGCAGCCCCAATACCGGGCTAAGGTACGAGCAGTACTTC.

There are many counts of this clonotype. The chain is built from TRBV20-1 and TRBJ2-3; 11 bases are a match to TRBD2. CDR3 length: 15 amino acids. V lost 1 base and J lost 5; bases outside the gene matches: 5. Germline V gene sequence: CDR1 DFQATT, CDR2 SNEGSKA (reference sequence). The CDR3 loop is CSARGELAGEDTQYF. CDR3 bases: TGCAGTGCTAGAGGGGAACTAGCGGGGGAAGATACGCAGTATTTT.

The chain links TRBV30 to TRBJ1-4; D unclear. The CDR3 totals 14 residues. Trimming left V 1 base short and J 0 bases short, with 6 bases between. Germline CDR1 is GTSNPN and CDR2 is SVGIG (reference sequence). The CDR3 coding sequence is TGTGCCTGGAGTGCCGGATCAACTAATGAAAAACTGTTTTTT. It specifies CAWSAGSTNEKLFF.

This clonotype has a handful of counts. This CDR3 is CSARDSASVGTGELFF. CDR3 in DNA: TGCAGTGCTAGAGATAGCGCCTCAGTGGGGACCGGGGAGCTGTTTTTT. The chain carries TRBV20-1 and TRBJ2-2; maybe TRBD2 (5 bases). V shed 0 bases and J shed 5 bases, with 16 bases lying between them. Germline V CDR1 and CDR2: DFQATT, SNEGSKA (reference sequence). This CDR3 has 16 amino acids.

This clonotype occurred a few times. This chain's CDR3 is CASSPTTSSYEQYF. The CDR3 coding sequence is TGTGCCAGCTCACCTACCACTAGCTCCTACGAGCAGTACTTC. The chain links TRBV18 to TRBJ2-7; weak D call: TRBD2 (5 bases). The CDR3 covers 14 residues. V dropped 3 bases and J dropped 0 bases, with 9 bases sitting between them. Germline V gene data show CDR1 as KGHSH and CDR2 as LQKENI.

This clonotype was observed a few times. The chain uses TRBV6-1 and TRBJ2-1, with D unclear. Trimming left V 8 bases short and J 3 bases short, with 5 bases between. CDR1 is MNHNS and CDR2 is SASEGT in the germline V gene. CDR3 length: 11 residues. CDR3: CASVRYNEQFF. The CDR3 nucleotides read TGTGCCAGCGTGCGCTACAATGAGCAGTTCTTC.

In the case of this clonotype: A far larger clone is a single base away, which makes a read error likely. The chain uses TRBV5-4 and TRBJ2-1; D is ambiguous. CDR1 and CDR2 (germline): SGHNT, YYREEE (reference sequence). V shed 0 bases and J shed 5 bases, with 3 bases lying between them. The CDR3 has 12 residues. CDR3: CASSLGNNEQFF. The CDR3 DNA reads as TGTGCCAGCAGCTTGGGGAACAATGAGCAGTTCTTC.

The CDR3 region is CASSLALDRFYYGYTF. CDR3 DNA: TGTGCCAGCAGTTTAGCCCTGGACAGATTCTACTATGGCTACACCTTC. J is TRBJ1-2 and V is TRBV27; TRBD1 is a possible D gene (6 bases). This CDR3 has 16 residues. Per the germline V gene, CDR1 is MNHEY and CDR2 is SMNVEV (reference sequence). V shed 2 bases and J shed 3 bases, with 16 bases lying between them.

The table lists this clonotype with a few counts. A much larger clone is a single base away; this may be a read error. The rearrangement links TRBV7-8 to TRBJ1-5; TRBD1 is a possible D gene (6 bases). The CDR3 contains 15 residues. The germline V gene has CDR1 SGHVS and CDR2 FQNEAQ. The V gene lost 1 base and the J gene lost 6 bases, with 13 bases spanning the gap. The CDR3, as DNA: TGTGCCAGCAGCTTAGAGACAGGCTTCAGTCAGCCCCAGCATTTT. Its translation: CASSLETGFSQPQHF.

The chain couples TRBV7-2 to TRBJ1-5; D not resolved. Deletions cut 6 bases from V and 0 bases from J, with 12 bases between. The CDR3 is 15 residues long. The V gene's germline CDR1 is SGHTA and CDR2 FQGNSA. CDR3 region: CASRSNLDSNQPQHF. CDR3 in DNA: TGTGCCAGCAGATCAAATCTTGATAGCAATCAGCCCCAGCATTTT.

This clonotype showed up many times. The J gene is TRBJ2-1, the V gene TRBV2; D remains unclear. Germline CDR1 is SNHLY and CDR2 is FYNNEI. Trimming removed 6 bases from V and 8 bases from J, with 8 bases in between. This CDR3 has 11 residues. The CDR3 DNA is TGTGCCAGCAGAATGAATGATGAGCAGTTCTTC. This sequence encodes CASRMNDEQFF. Together with reference TRBV2 and TRBJ2-1, the CDR3 gives the full variable domain: EPEVTQTPSHQVTQMGQEVILRCVPISNHLYFYWYRQILGQKVEFLVSFYNNEISEKSEIFDDQFSVERPDGSNFTLKIRSTKLEDSAMYFCASRMNDEQFFGPGTRLTVL.

This rearrangement joins TRBV27 to TRBJ2-5, with TRBD2 matching over 14 bases. The J call could be wrong; TRBJ2-1 is a better fit for the DNA end. From germline, CDR1 is MNHEY and CDR2 SMNVEV (reference sequence). The CDR3 spans 16 residues. In nucleotides, the CDR3 is TGTGCCAGCAGTACTAGACTAGCGGGGGGGGGTAATGAGCAGTTCTTC. This sequence encodes CASSTRLAGGGNEQFF.

This clonotype was counted ten times or more. The J gene is TRBJ2-5, the V gene TRBV6-1; the match to TRBD1 covers 9 bases. The trim removed 7 bases at V and 1 base at J, leaving 4 bases unmatched. This CDR3 contains 14 residues. Germline V lookup: CDR1 MNHNS, CDR2 SASEGT. The DNA for the CDR3 is TGTGCCAGCAACGGACAGGGGATCCAAGAGACCCAGTACTTC. Its protein product is CASNGQGIQETQYF.

At least ten counts were recorded for this clonotype. V is TRBV6-2 or TRBV6-3 and J is TRBJ2-5; D is unresolved. From germline, CDR1 is MNHEY and CDR2 SVGEGT. The V end lost 0 bases, the J end lost 5 bases, and 4 bases lay between the germline ends. The length of the CDR3 is 12 residues. CDR3 nucleotide sequence: TGTGCCAGCAGTTACTCTTCGGAGACCCAGTACTTC. Protein product: CASSYSSETQYF.

This clonotype was seen repeatedly, ten times or more. This chain uses TRBV28 with TRBJ2-3; TRBD1 matches at 9 bases. J was trimmed by 4 bases and V by 4 bases; bases with no gene match: 6. Germline CDR1 reads MDHEN; CDR2 reads SYDVKM. The CDR3 has 15 residues. The CDR3 nucleotides read TGTGCCAGCAGTTCACCGGGACAGGGTTCAGATACGCAGTATTTT. The encoded protein is CASSSPGQGSDTQYF.

This clonotype came up many times. The V gene is TRBV30, the J gene TRBJ2-5; no clear D gene. Between the trimmed V and J ends, which lost 5 bases and 4 bases, there was a span of 14 bases. Germline V gives CDR1 GTSNPN, CDR2 SVGIG (reference sequence). CDR3 length: 13 residues. The CDR3 region has the DNA TGTGCCTGGTCGTGGGGATTAGCAGAGACCCAGTACTTC. It specifies CAWSWGLAETQYF.

This clonotype was found many times. The chain joins TRBV2 to TRBJ2-2; 9 bases map to TRBD1. Looked up from germline, CDR1 is SNHLY and CDR2 is FYNNEI. The trim removed 6 bases at V and 4 bases at J, leaving 0 bases unmatched. This CDR3 is built from 13 residues. The CDR3 DNA reads TGTGCCAGCAGGGACAGGGGCACCGGGGAGCTGTTTTTT. It specifies CASRDRGTGELFF.

This clonotype turned up a few times. The V call is TRBV2, the J call TRBJ2-5; 9 bases fit TRBD1. CDR1 is SNHLY and CDR2 is FYNNEI in the germline V gene. This CDR3 contains 14 residues. The V segment lost 3 bases and the J segment 5 bases; nucleotides outside the gene matches: 4. The CDR3 loop is CASSDRTGVETQYF. The CDR3 coding sequence is TGTGCCAGCAGTGACAGGACAGGGGTCGAGACCCAGTACTTC.

This clonotype was seen many times. The chain links TRBV2 to TRBJ1-2, with no clear D. The CDR3 has 13 amino acids. Trimming cost V 3 bases and J 4 bases, with 9 bases left between them. Germline CDR1 reads SNHLY; CDR2 reads FYNNEI. Written as DNA, the CDR3 is TGTGCCAGCAGTGACGGGCCCCTCTATGGCTACACCTTC. Translated, it gives CASSDGPLYGYTF.

A few counts support this clonotype. The rearrangement links TRBV10-3 to TRBJ2-7, with a possible D match to TRBD2 (5 bases). The V and J ends lost 11 bases and 4 bases respectively, with 18 bases between them. This CDR3 is built from 13 residues. CDR1 is ENHRY, CDR2 SYGVKD, per germline. DNA for the CDR3: TGTGCCCACGGTCGGGATTTGGGTTACGAGCAGTACTTC. Translating it yields CAHGRDLGYEQYF.

This clonotype was picked up many times. The chain carries TRBV30 and TRBJ1-1, with D perhaps matching TRBD1 (6 bases). The CDR3 sequence is 10 residues long. Trimming took off 5 bases at V and 7 bases at J, with 8 bases between the two ends. Germline lookup yields CDR1 GTSNPN and CDR2 SVGIG (reference sequence). In DNA, the CDR3 is TGTGCCTGGGGACAGTATGAAGCTTTCTTT. Translating it yields CAWGQYEAFF.

This clonotype was seen many times. The chain carries TRBV28 and TRBJ2-1; tentative D call: TRBD1 (6 bases). The germline V gene has CDR1 MDHEN and CDR2 SYDVKM. The CDR3 is 16 amino acids. Between the trimmed V and J ends, which lost 1 base and 0 bases, there was a span of 10 bases. The CDR3 reads CASSLLGQSSYNEQFF. DNA of the CDR3: TGTGCCAGCAGTTTATTAGGACAGAGCTCCTACAATGAGCAGTTCTTC.

Ten or more counts support this clonotype. V is TRBV28 and J is TRBJ1-2, with 8 nucleotides matching TRBD1. The CDR3 runs 14 residues. Per the germline V gene, CDR1 is MDHEN and CDR2 is SYDVKM. The trim removed 5 bases at V and 3 bases at J, leaving 5 bases unmatched. The CDR3 DNA follows: TGTGCCAGCAGTAGGACAGGGTTCGACTATGGCTACACCTTC. Its protein product is CASSRTGFDYGYTF.

This clonotype was counted at least ten times. The chain carries TRBV25-1 and TRBJ2-7, with D possibly TRBD2 on 5 matching bases. From germline, CDR1 is MGHDK and CDR2 SYGVNS. V shed 3 bases and J shed 6 bases, with 12 bases lying between them. The CDR3 runs to 13 residues. Here the CDR3 DNA reads TGTGCCAGCAGTGAGTGTGAGGGTTGCGAGCAGTACTTC. Its translation: CASSECEGCEQYF.

At least ten counts were recorded for this clonotype. J is TRBJ2-2 and V is TRBV7-2, with TRBD1 as a possible D gene (5 bases). CDR1 is SGHTA and CDR2 is FQGNSA in the germline V gene. The CDR3 runs 16 residues. Trimming left V 5 bases short and J 0 bases short, with 13 bases between. For the CDR3, the DNA is TGTGCCAGCAGCCCCCGGGCAGGGTCGAACACCGGGGAGCTGTTTTTT. Translation gives CASSPRAGSNTGELFF.

The V call is TRBV20-1, the J call TRBJ2-4, with TRBD1 matching over 10 bases. Germline CDR1 is DFQATT and CDR2 is SNEGSKA (reference sequence). The CDR3 has 14 amino acids. J was trimmed by 1 base and V by 6 bases; bases with no gene match: 3. CDR3 residues: CSAWTGGAKNIQYF. The CDR3 DNA sequence: TGCAGTGCCTGGACAGGGGGGGCCAAAAACATTCAGTACTTC.

With respect to this clonotype: A much larger clone lies one base from this, so it may be a read error. The chain is built from TRBV28 and TRBJ2-7; either TRBD1 or TRBD2 may fit D (6 bases each). The length of the CDR3 is 15 residues. From germline, CDR1 is MDHEN and CDR2 SYDVKM. This CDR3 is CACSFNQGTGYEQYF. As DNA, the CDR3 is TGTGCCTGCAGTTTCAATCAGGGGACTGGCTACGAGCAGTACTTC.